The next 19 T cell receptor beta chains were all read from a single sample in a study of blood T cell repertoires in COVID-19 (TCRdb year 2020). The library was generated by the immunoSEQ multiplex PCR assay. TCRdb stores this immuneACCESS table with in-frame sequences only. Part of the clones is absent; in the studies checked, under half of the shortfall reflects unresolved V genes, and no reason is known for the rest. Counted in this sample were some 80,000 clones; about 90% of them appeared once. The ten biggest clones cover roughly 3.1% of the sample. Input material: peripheral blood. Source of these receptors: a woman in her 50s with active or convalescent COVID-19.

The rearrangement joins TRBV5-1 to TRBJ2-2, with 11 nucleotides matching TRBD2. This CDR3 comprises 17 residues. The V and J ends lost 2 bases and 4 bases, in that order; junction bases with no gene match: 7. Per the germline V gene, CDR1 is SGHRS and CDR2 is YFSETQ. This CDR3 reads CASSFPASGGPTGELFF. CDR3 in DNA: TGCGCCAGCAGCTTCCCTGCTAGCGGGGGGCCCACCGGGGAGCTGTTTTTT.

The gene calls are TRBV30 and TRBJ1-6, with D unresolved. CDR1 is GTSNPN, CDR2 SVGIG, per germline (reference sequence). Trimming took off 0 bases at V and 8 bases at J, with 11 bases between the two ends. The CDR3 spans 14 residues. CDR3 residues: CAWSVRQVDSPLHF. DNA for the CDR3: TGTGCCTGGAGTGTTAGGCAGGTTGATTCACCCCTCCACTTT.

This clone has a single count. An end of the junction differs from the germline gene, which may be a read error. The chain combines TRBV3-1 (or the pseudogene TRBV3-2) with TRBJ2-1, with 8 positions matching TRBD2. Germline lookup yields CDR1 LGHDT and CDR2 YNNKEL (reference sequence). The CDR3 runs to 13 residues. This chain's CDR3 is CASSQGIGGAGVF. The CDR3, as DNA: TGTGCCAGCAGCCAAGGTATCGGGGGGGCCGGGGTCTTC.

The rearrangement links TRBV19 to TRBJ2-7; D not certain. Per the germline V gene, CDR1 is LNHDA and CDR2 is SQIVND (reference sequence). The CDR3 length is 13 residues. The V and J ends lost 3 bases and 5 bases respectively, with 11 bases between them. The CDR3 DNA reads TGTGCCAGTAGTATGGATAGGCGGAACGAGCAGTACTTC. Protein product: CASSMDRRNEQYF.

V usage is TRBV7-2 and J usage is TRBJ1-2, with 7 positions matching TRBD1. Looked up from germline, CDR1 is SGHTA and CDR2 is FQGNSA. The ends lost 3 bases at V and 8 bases at J; junction bases unmatched: 18. This CDR3 is 17 amino acids long. The CDR3 reads CASSFSNSPGQRLGYTF. The CDR3 nucleotides read TGTGCCAGCAGCTTCTCAAATTCACCGGGACAGCGCCTCGGCTACACCTTC.

This sequence joins TRBV7-2 and TRBJ1-1; D not resolved. Germline loops: CDR1 SGHTA, CDR2 FQGNSA. V lost 4 bases to trimming and J lost 3 bases, with 9 bases between them. The CDR3 sequence is 13 residues long. The CDR3 loop reads CASSWRGYTEAFF. The CDR3 nucleotides read TGTGCCAGCAGCTGGCGGGGTTACACTGAAGCTTTCTTT.

This clone was counted once. Germline is not matched at one junction end, which may reflect a read error. The chain is built from TRBV4-3 and TRBJ1-2, with D tentatively TRBD1 (5 bases). CDR1 and CDR2 from the germline V gene are LGHNA and YSLEER. This CDR3 region has 12 residues. Here the CDR3 reads CASSQEGLGRVF. The CDR3 DNA follows: TGCGCCAGCAGCCAAGAAGGATTGGGCAGGGTCTTC.

The rearrangement uses TRBV2 and TRBJ1-5; D is ambiguous. The CDR3 runs 14 residues. V was pared by 0 bases and J by 2 bases, with 5 bases between. Germline CDR1 reads SNHLY; CDR2 reads FYNNEI. The CDR3 is CASSEARGNQPQHF. The CDR3 DNA is TGTGCCAGCAGTGAAGCGAGGGGCAATCAGCCCCAGCATTTT.

The chain combines TRBV10-3 with TRBJ1-2; 7 nucleotides match TRBD1. There are 13 residues in the CDR3. The junction had 7 bases not matched to a gene; V was cut back by 0 bases and J by 12 bases. From germline, CDR1 is ENHRY and CDR2 SYGVKD. The CDR3 protein is CAISESMGQKNTF. CDR3 sequence (DNA): TGTGCCATCAGTGAGTCGATGGGACAGAAGAACACCTTC.

The V call is TRBV9, the J call TRBJ2-1, with TRBD1 identical over 7 bases. The CDR3 has 14 residues. Trimming took 0 bases from V and 4 from J; bases not matched to a gene: 1. From germline, CDR1 is SGDLS and CDR2 YYNGEE. CDR3 loop: CASSVGQGYNEQFF. CDR3 sequence (DNA): TGTGCCAGCAGCGTAGGACAGGGTTACAATGAGCAGTTCTTC.

J is TRBJ1-6 and V is TRBV18; D gene ambiguous. The CDR3 consists of 15 residues. CDR1 and CDR2 from the germline V gene are KGHSH and LQKENI. Trimming left V 2 bases short and J 9 bases short, with 14 bases between. The CDR3: CASSPGPEGGSPLHF. For the CDR3, the DNA is TGTGCCAGCTCACCAGGACCGGAGGGTGGTTCACCCCTCCACTTT.

The table lists this clone with a count of one. The V and J genes are TRBV18 and TRBJ2-3; D is perhaps TRBD2 (5 bases). The CDR3 length is 13 residues. Germline loops: CDR1 KGHSH, CDR2 LQKENI. V gave up 4 bases and J gave up 3 bases, with 8 bases separating them. The chain's CDR3 is CASSRERTDTQYF. The CDR3 DNA reads as TGTGCCAGCTCACGGGAGCGAACAGATACGCAGTATTTT.

This clone has a handful of counts. The CDR3 coding sequence is TGTGCCAGCAGATCTAGCGGGGGCCTTTACAATGAGCAGTTCTTC. Translating gives CASRSSGGLYNEQFF. V usage is TRBV6-6 and J usage is TRBJ2-1; 10 nucleotides line up with TRBD2. With V trimmed by 6 bases and J by 4 bases, 6 bases remained unmatched. This CDR3 contains 15 residues. The germline gives CDR1 MNHNY, CDR2 SVGAGI (reference sequence).

In DNA form, the CDR3 reads TGTGCCAGCAGTTTTGGGGGGGGATCCTACGAGCAGTACTTC. It codes for CASSFGGGSYEQYF. The rearrangement links TRBV27 to TRBJ2-7; 7 nucleotides line up with TRBD2. Germline CDR1 MNHEY, CDR2 SMNVEV (reference sequence). CDR3 length equals 14 residues. V shed 3 bases, J shed 1 base, and the junction held 3 bases outside the gene matches.

This chain connects TRBV29-1 to TRBJ1-1; D is ambiguous. Germline V gives CDR1 SQVTM, CDR2 ANQGSEA. V lost 6 bases and J 0 bases, leaving 11 bases between the germline ends. The CDR3 spans 13 residues. The CDR3 loop is CSVERRLNTEAFF. CDR3 DNA: TGCAGCGTGGAGCGACGCCTGAACACTGAAGCTTTCTTT.

This chain's CDR3 is CASRLTGGQNTEAFF. The CDR3, as DNA: TGCGCCAGCAGATTGACAGGGGGCCAGAACACTGAAGCTTTCTTT. The rearrangement uses TRBV5-1 and TRBJ1-1, with 10 bases lining up with TRBD1. The CDR3 runs 15 residues. Germline values: CDR1 SGHRS, CDR2 YFSETQ. Trimming cost V 5 bases and J 1 base; bases outside gene matches: 5.

The CDR3 DNA reads as TGTGCCAGCAGCTCGGGCATGGGACATCGAGACTATGGCTACACCTTC. Translated: CASSSGMGHRDYGYTF. This sequence joins TRBV13 and TRBJ1-2, with D tentatively TRBD1 (6 bases). The CDR3 length is 16 residues. The germline CDR1 and CDR2 sequences are PRHDT and FYEKMQ (reference sequence). The germline V and J ends were trimmed by 4 bases and 3 bases, with 18 bases remaining between them.

This chain links TRBV5-4 with TRBJ2-3; D is uncertain. V lost 4 bases and J 4 bases, leaving 7 bases between the germline ends. The CDR3 runs 12 residues. Germline V CDR1 and CDR2: SGHNT, YYREEE (reference sequence). CDR3 DNA sequence: TGTGCCAGCAGCCCCTCCCCAGATACGCAGTATTTT. Its protein is CASSPSPDTQYF.

The genes are TRBV5-4 and TRBJ2-5; TRBD1 agrees at 10 bases. Per germline, CDR1 SGHNT and CDR2 YYREEE (reference sequence). Unmatched junction bases numbered 7, after V lost 3 bases and J lost 5 bases. The CDR3 consists of 15 residues. DNA of the CDR3: TGTGCCAGCAGCTCACCGGGACAGGGGAGTGAGACCCAGTACTTC. Encoded protein: CASSSPGQGSETQYF.